The rows below give T cell receptor beta chains drawn from one sample of a study of T cell responses to AZD1222 COVID-19 vaccine. TCRdb's table, derived via immunoSEQ multiplex PCR, lists solely in-frame clones and lacks some. Of 150,000 to 200,000 clones listed, about 90% are singletons. This sample comprised peripheral blood, obtained on day 0 of AZD1222 vaccination. The receptors come from an adult in good health. CDR3s include the opening cysteine and the closing phenylalanine or tryptophan. The order of the fields is J gene, clone size, D gene, V gene, CDR3 length, CDR3 DNA, CDR3 protein. D genes are given only for firm matches. Size tells how often a clone was seen (once, few, many) or the class of an expanded clone, and some rows leave it out.

j_gene: TRBJ1-4; abundance: -; d_gene: TRBD1; v_gene: TRBV4-1; len: 12; CDR3nt: TGCGCCAGCAGCCAAAGACAGGGAAAACTGTTTTTT; CDR3aa: CASSQRQGKLFF
j_gene: TRBJ2-1; abundance: -; d_gene: -; v_gene: TRBV5-1; len: 12; CDR3nt: TGCGCCAGCAGGAAGGACGGCAATGAGCAGTTCTTC; CDR3aa: CASRKDGNEQFF
j_gene: TRBJ1-1; abundance: -; d_gene: -; v_gene: TRBV4-3; len: 15; CDR3nt: TGCGCCAGCAGCCAAGCCGCAGCCGGGGACACTGAAGCTTTCTTT; CDR3aa: CASSQAAAGDTEAFF
j_gene: TRBJ1-6; abundance: -; d_gene: -; v_gene: TRBV9; len: 14; CDR3nt: TGTGCCAGCTCTGTGAGCTCCTATAATTCACCCCTCCACTTT; CDR3aa: CASSVSSYNSPLHF
j_gene: TRBJ1-4; abundance: few; d_gene: -; v_gene: TRBV29-1; len: 14; CDR3nt: TGCAGCGTCAGAAAGCAGGGGTCCTATGAAAAACTGTTTTTT; CDR3aa: CSVRKQGSYEKLFF
j_gene: TRBJ1-1; abundance: -; d_gene: -; v_gene: TRBV28; len: 17; CDR3nt: TGTGCCAGCAGTTTCGTGTATCACGACCCCATGAACACTGAAGCTTTCTTT; CDR3aa: CASSFVYHDPMNTEAFF
j_gene: TRBJ2-1; abundance: -; d_gene: TRBD2; v_gene: TRBV19; len: 17; CDR3nt: TGTGCCAGTAGTATATCCGGGACTAGCGGTTTTTACAATGAGCAGTTCTTC; CDR3aa: CASSISGTSGFYNEQFF
j_gene: TRBJ1-5; abundance: -; d_gene: -; v_gene: TRBV9; len: 14; CDR3nt: TGTGCCAGCAGCGTAGAGGACGGTTATCAGCCCCAGCATTTT; CDR3aa: CASSVEDGYQPQHF
j_gene: TRBJ2-5; abundance: -; d_gene: -; v_gene: TRBV5-1; len: 15; CDR3nt: TGCGCCAGCAGCTTGGTGGGGACGCTGGGTGAGACCCAGTACTTC; CDR3aa: CASSLVGTLGETQYF
j_gene: TRBJ2-1; abundance: -; d_gene: -; v_gene: TRBV20-1; len: 10; CDR3nt: TGCAGTGCGGCCTACAATGAGCAGTTCTTC; CDR3aa: CSAAYNEQFF